Presented here are 7 T cell receptor beta chains from one specimen sequenced in a study of cytomegalovirus exposure and HLA in healthy donors (dated by TCRdb to about 2017). The receptor library was made with the immunoSEQ multiplex PCR assay. In its TCRdb copy, this immuneACCESS table keeps in-frame sequences only and misses some clones. Where compared with another copy, unresolved V genes explain less than half of these, and the others have no known cause. The sample data list tens of thousands of clones, and roughly 97% of these were observed just once. The ten largest account for 0.78% of the sample. Specimen: PBMCs. Source of these receptors: a man aged 18 to 30 in good health and CMV-seronegative.

J is TRBJ2-7 and V is TRBV10-3; 7 nucleotides agree with TRBD2. V lost 2 bases and J lost 0; bases outside the gene matches: 4. CDR1 is ENHRY, CDR2 SYGVKD, per germline. The CDR3 has 15 amino acids. This chain's CDR3 is CAISERSGDSYEQYF. The CDR3 nucleotides read TGTGCCATCAGTGAGAGAAGCGGGGACTCCTACGAGCAGTACTTC.

This chain joins TRBV5-5 and TRBJ2-4; TRBD2 matches 7 bases. The CDR3 has 19 residues. CDR1 SGHKS and CDR2 YYEKEE come from the germline V gene (reference sequence). With 4 bases clipped from V and 0 bases from J, the junction kept 16 bases outside the gene matches. The CDR3 DNA is TGTGCCAGCAGCGCTCGGGTAGAGCGGGGTGTCTTAGCCAAAAACATTCAGTACTTC. This sequence encodes CASSARVERGVLAKNIQYF. The full variable domain, with the rest looked up from reference TRBV5-5 and TRBJ2-4, is DAGVTQSPTHLIKTRGQQVTLRCSPISGHKSVSWYQQVLGQGPQFIFQYYEKEERGRGNFPDRFSARQFPNYSSELNVNALLLGDSALYLCASSARVERGVLAKNIQYFGAGTRLSVL.

This clone has only one observation. The rearrangement joins TRBV27 to TRBJ2-1; D is uncertain. V was clipped by 4 bases and J by 0 bases, with 7 bases between them. CDR3 length: 14 amino acids. Germline assignment: CDR1 MNHEY and CDR2 SMNVEV (reference sequence). The CDR3 DNA follows: TGTGCCAGCAGTTCGTTGAGCTCCTACAATGAGCAGTTCTTC. It specifies CASSSLSSYNEQFF.

The chain couples TRBV5-4 to TRBJ2-3; 7 bases fit TRBD2. Per the germline V gene, CDR1 is SGHNT and CDR2 is YYREEE (reference sequence). The CDR3 is made up of 14 amino acids. After removal of 10 bases from V and 1 base from J, the junction contained 9 bases not matched to a gene. The CDR3 DNA is TGTGCCTTCCGGGAGGCGGGGCGCACAGATACGCAGTATTTT. Protein: CAFREAGRTDTQYF.

This chain links TRBV19 with TRBJ2-3, with 8 bases that match TRBD1. Trimming took 5 bases from V and 0 from J; bases not matched to a gene: 4. CDR3 length: 15 residues. Germline V CDR1 and CDR2: LNHDA, SQIVND (reference sequence). CDR3 bases: TGTGCCAGTAGTCCATGGACAGGGAGCACAGATACGCAGTATTTT. This gives the protein CASSPWTGSTDTQYF.

The table lists this clone with a count of one. This chain links TRBV19 with TRBJ1-5, with a possible D match to TRBD1 (6 bases). Germline assignment: CDR1 LNHDA and CDR2 SQIVND (reference sequence). This CDR3 contains 17 residues. V dropped 9 bases and J dropped 0 bases, with 21 bases sitting between them. CDR3: CASPKSIGQYSNQPQHF. CDR3 in DNA: TGTGCCAGCCCCAAATCAATCGGACAGTATAGCAATCAGCCCCAGCATTTT. The variable domain in full, completed from reference TRBV19 and TRBJ1-5, reads DGGITQSPKYLFRKEGQNVTLSCEQNLNHDAMYWYRQDPGQGLRLIYYSQIVNDFQKGDIAEGYSVSREKKESFPLTVTSAQKNPTAFYLCASPKSIGQYSNQPQHFGDGTRLSIL.

V usage is TRBV5-8 and J usage is TRBJ2-3, with D maybe TRBD1 (6 bases). Germline values: CDR1 SGHTS, CDR2 YDEGEE. Trimming pared 6 bases from V and 0 bases from J, leaving 14 bases between. The CDR3 is 15 amino acids. CDR3 loop: CASTTGTTSTDTQYF. The CDR3 bases are TGTGCCAGCACAACCGGGACAACTAGCACAGATACGCAGTATTTT. Full variable domain (remainder filled in from reference TRBV5-8 and TRBJ2-3): EAGVTQSPTHLIKTRGQQATLRCSPISGHTSVYWYQQALGLGLQFLLWYDEGEERNRGNFPPRFSGRQFPNYSSELNVNALELEDSALYLCASTTGTTSTDTQYFGPGTRLTVL.